A selection of T cell receptor beta chains follows, all from one sample in a study of cytomegalovirus exposure and HLA in healthy donors. The method was immunoSEQ multiplex PCR; TCRdb's version includes in-frame clones alone and lacks a portion of them. This table has just over 150,000 clones, roughly 80% appearing once. Material for sequencing was PBMCs. The receptors stem from a woman aged 25-40 years in good health and CMV-seronegative. Each CDR3 is given with its conserved first and last residue. Each record gives: D gene, V gene, clone size, J gene, CDR3 length, CDR3 DNA, CDR3 protein. D genes are given only for firm matches. Where a row states a size, it is once, few, many or the class of an expanded clone; other rows omit it.

D: TRBD2; V: TRBV5-1; size: NA; J: TRBJ2-7; length: 14; DNA: TGCGCCAGCAGCTTGGCCGGGGGGGACTACGAGCAGTACTTC; CDR3: CASSLAGGDYEQYF
D: NA; V: TRBV5-1; size: NA; J: TRBJ2-1; length: 15; DNA: TGCGCCAGCAGCAGGACTTATAGCTCCTACAATGAGCAGTTCTTC; CDR3: CASSRTYSSYNEQFF
D: TRBD1; V: TRBV28; size: NA; J: TRBJ1-2; length: 13; DNA: TGTGCCACCTGCCAGGGACAGGGGTATGGCTACACCTTC; CDR3: CATCQGQGYGYTF
D: TRBD1; V: TRBV5-1; size: NA; J: TRBJ1-1; length: 14; DNA: TGCGCCAGCAGCTACACAGGGGTGGACACTGAAGCTTTCTTT; CDR3: CASSYTGVDTEAFF
D: TRBD1; V: TRBV29-1; size: NA; J: TRBJ2-5; length: 15; DNA: TGCAGCGTTGTTCCCGGGACAGGGATTGGTAAGACCCAGTACTTC; CDR3: CSVVPGTGIGKTQYF
D: NA; V: TRBV27; size: NA; J: TRBJ2-5; length: 17; DNA: TGTGCCAGCAGTGGCTTGGGGGGACGCTCCCAAGGGGAGACCCAGTACTTC; CDR3: CASSGLGGRSQGETQYF
D: TRBD1; V: TRBV7-3; size: once; J: TRBJ1-6; length: 15; DNA: TGTGCCAGCAGCCTAACAGGGGCCTATAATTCACCCCTCCACTTT; CDR3: CASSLTGAYNSPLHF
D: NA; V: TRBV28; size: few; J: TRBJ2-7; length: 16; DNA: TGTGCCAGCAGTTTATGGGGGGGAGGGGGGGGTTACGAGCAGTACTTC; CDR3: CASSLWGGGGGYEQYF
D: TRBD1; V: TRBV7-9; size: NA; J: TRBJ1-2; length: 17; DNA: TGTGCCAGCAGCTTAGCGTTAACGGACAGGGGGGGCTATGGCTACACCTTC; CDR3: CASSLALTDRGGYGYTF
D: TRBD2; V: TRBV9; size: NA; J: TRBJ2-1; length: 15; DNA: TGTGCCAGCAGCCCACTCTCTAGCGGGGGGAATGAGCAGTTCTTC; CDR3: CASSPLSSGGNEQFF
D: NA; V: TRBV10-3; size: NA; J: TRBJ1-4; length: 15; DNA: TGTGCCATCAGTGAGTCAGGGGCAACTAATGAAAAACTGTTTTTT; CDR3: CAISESGATNEKLFF
D: TRBD1; V: TRBV10-3; size: NA; J: TRBJ1-5; length: 12; DNA: TGTGCCACCCAGGGGGCAGGTCAGCCCCAGCATTTT; CDR3: CATQGAGQPQHF
D: TRBD1; V: TRBV6-1; size: few; J: TRBJ1-1; length: 13; DNA: TGTGCCAGCAGTATGACAGGGCAGACTGAAGCTTTCTTT; CDR3: CASSMTGQTEAFF
D: TRBD1; V: TRBV4-1; size: NA; J: TRBJ2-1; length: 17; DNA: TGCGCCAGCAGCCACGCTGGGGACAGGTTGACCTACAATGAGCAGTTCTTC; CDR3: CASSHAGDRLTYNEQFF
D: NA; V: TRBV21-1; size: once; J: TRBJ1-2; length: 15; DNA: TGTGCCAGCAGCAAGGGACAGGGTGGGGTCTATGGCTACACCTTC; CDR3: CASSKGQGGVYGYTF
D: TRBD2; V: TRBV2; size: NA; J: TRBJ2-5; length: 14; DNA: TGTGCCAGCAGTTTACTAGCGGTAGAAGAGACCCAGTACTTC; CDR3: CASSLLAVEETQYF
D: TRBD2; V: TRBV2; size: once; J: TRBJ2-7; length: 15; DNA: TGTGCCAGCAGTGCCAATCTAGCGGGGGGGGACGAGCAGTACTTC; CDR3: CASSANLAGGDEQYF
D: TRBD1; V: TRBV19; size: NA; J: TRBJ2-7; length: 14; DNA: TGTGCCAGTAGTATAGGGGGACAGGGCGGCGAGCAGTACTTC; CDR3: CASSIGGQGGEQYF
D: NA; V: TRBV5-5; size: NA; J: TRBJ1-2; length: 15; DNA: TGTGCCAGCAGCTTGGATGGGGGAGGGACTTATGGCTACACCTTC; CDR3: CASSLDGGGTYGYTF
D: NA; V: TRBV19; size: NA; J: TRBJ1-5; length: 14; DNA: TGTGCCAGTGGGGAGGGGGGGATCAATCAGCCCCAGCATTTT; CDR3: CASGEGGINQPQHF
D: NA; V: TRBV5-1; size: NA; J: TRBJ2-7; length: 15; DNA: TGCGCCAGCAGCGCGGTGGTTGCGGGAAGGTACGAGCAGTACTTC; CDR3: CASSAVVAGRYEQYF
D: NA; V: TRBV2; size: NA; J: TRBJ1-1; length: 14; DNA: TGTGCCAGCAGAGGAGGGTCTTGGAACACTGAAGCTTTCTTT; CDR3: CASRGGSWNTEAFF
D: NA; V: TRBV7-6; size: NA; J: TRBJ1-1; length: 14; DNA: TGTGCCAGCAGCCCGACCCGGGGGAACACTGAAGCTTTCTTT; CDR3: CASSPTRGNTEAFF
D: TRBD2; V: TRBV6-6; size: NA; J: TRBJ2-3; length: 16; DNA: TGTGCCAGCAAAGAAATGGCGGGGGGCGTCCCAGATACGCAGTATTTT; CDR3: CASKEMAGGVPDTQYF
D: NA; V: TRBV2; size: NA; J: TRBJ1-1; length: 12; DNA: TGTGCCAGCAGTTCTCCGGGCACTGAAGCTTTCTTT; CDR3: CASSSPGTEAFF
D: NA; V: TRBV5-1; size: few; J: TRBJ2-1; length: 17; DNA: TGCGCCAGCAGCTTGGCAACGTACTCTTATTCCTACAATGAGCAGTTCTTC; CDR3: CASSLATYSYSYNEQFF
D: TRBD1; V: TRBV19; size: NA; J: TRBJ2-1; length: 15; DNA: TGTGCCAGTAGTATCCTGGACAGGGCCCCCAATGAGCAGTTCTTC; CDR3: CASSILDRAPNEQFF
D: NA; V: TRBV6-4; size: NA; J: TRBJ1-1; length: 13; DNA: TGTGCCAGCACGTCGGACGGAGGCGCTGAAGCTTTCTTT; CDR3: CASTSDGGAEAFF
D: TRBD1; V: TRBV7-2; size: NA; J: TRBJ2-7; length: 18; DNA: TGTGCCAGCAGCCCCCGGGACAGGAGTACATCAACCTATTACGAGCAGTACTTC; CDR3: CASSPRDRSTSTYYEQYF
D: NA; V: TRBV6-6; size: NA; J: TRBJ2-6; length: 16; DNA: TGTGCCAGCAAATGGACAGCAGCCTCTGGGGCCAACGTCCTGACTTTC; CDR3: CASKWTAASGANVLTF
D: NA; V: TRBV29-1; size: NA; J: TRBJ1-3; length: 13; DNA: TGCAGCGTTGGGGGCACCGCTGGAAACACCATATATTTT; CDR3: CSVGGTAGNTIYF
D: NA; V: TRBV30; size: NA; J: TRBJ2-7; length: 11; DNA: TGTGCCTGCACCAGGGCCTACGAGCAGTACTTC; CDR3: CACTRAYEQYF
D: NA; V: TRBV2; size: NA; J: TRBJ1-1; length: 13; DNA: TGTGCCAGCAGTCCCGCCCGGGGCACTGAAGCTTTCTTT; CDR3: CASSPARGTEAFF